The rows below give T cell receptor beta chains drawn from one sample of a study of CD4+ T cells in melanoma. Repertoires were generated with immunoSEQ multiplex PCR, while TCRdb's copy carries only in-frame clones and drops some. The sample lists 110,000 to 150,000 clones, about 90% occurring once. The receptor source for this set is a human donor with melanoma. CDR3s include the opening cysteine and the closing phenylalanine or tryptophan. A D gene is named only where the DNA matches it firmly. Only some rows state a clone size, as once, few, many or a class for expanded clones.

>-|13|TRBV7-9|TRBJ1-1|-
TGTGCCAGCAGCTTATCGCAGCCCACTGAAGCTTTCTTT
CASSLSQPTEAFF
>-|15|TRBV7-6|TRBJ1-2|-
TGTGCCAGCAGCCCTTCCTTGGACATCCGCAATGGCTACACCTTC
CASSPSLDIRNGYTF
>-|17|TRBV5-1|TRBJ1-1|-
TGCGCCAGCAGCTTGGCCGGGGCCGTCCTAAGGTATACTGAAGCTTTCTTT
CASSLAGAVLRYTEAFF
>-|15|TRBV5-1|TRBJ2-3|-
TGCGCCAGCAGCCCCCAGGGGGGGGCAGGGGATACGCAGTATTTT
CASSPQGGAGDTQYF
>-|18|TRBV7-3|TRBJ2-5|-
TGTGCCAGCAGCTTCATATCTCCCAGGAGCCCTCCCCAAGAGACCCAGTACTTC
CASSFISPRSPPQETQYF
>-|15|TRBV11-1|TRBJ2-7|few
TGTGCCAGCAGCGTGCAGGGGCTTCCTACCTACGAGCAGTACTTC
CASSVQGLPTYEQYF
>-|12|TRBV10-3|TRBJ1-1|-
TGTGCGTCGGGACGGAAGAACACTGAAGCTTTCTTT
CASGRKNTEAFF
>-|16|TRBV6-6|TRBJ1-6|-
TGTGCCAGCAGCAAACCCGGGACATCGAGTAATTCACCCCTCCACTTT
CASSKPGTSSNSPLHF
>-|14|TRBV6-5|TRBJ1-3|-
TGTGCCAGCAGGACGGGGTTCTCTGGAAACACCATATATTTT
CASRTGFSGNTIYF
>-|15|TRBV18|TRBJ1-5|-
TGTGCCAGCTCACCAGGGATTGGCAGTTATCAGCCCCAGCATTTT
CASSPGIGSYQPQHF
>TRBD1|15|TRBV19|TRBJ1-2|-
TGTGCCAGTTTTGGGACAGGGGGTTCAGACTATGGCTACACCTTC
CASFGTGGSDYGYTF
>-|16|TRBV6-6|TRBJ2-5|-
TGTGCCAGCAGCCCTGTGACAGGTTCCTCCCAAGAGACCCAGTACTTC
CASSPVTGSSQETQYF
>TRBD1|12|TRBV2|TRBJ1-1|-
TGTGCCAGCAGGGATGACAGGGTTGAAGCTTTCTTT
CASRDDRVEAFF
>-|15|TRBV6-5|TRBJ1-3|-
TGTGCCAGCACCAATACCCCCTCCTCTGGAAACACCATATATTTT
CASTNTPSSGNTIYF
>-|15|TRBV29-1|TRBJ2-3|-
TGCAGCGTTGAGAGGGGCCTTTATGGCACAGATACGCAGTATTTT
CSVERGLYGTDTQYF
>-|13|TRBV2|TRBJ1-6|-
TGTGCCAGTCACAGTGGGGTCAATTCACCCCTCCACTTT
CASHSGVNSPLHF
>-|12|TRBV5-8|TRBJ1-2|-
TGTGCCAGCAGCGTTGTTGGCGCTGGCTACACCTTC
CASSVVGAGYTF
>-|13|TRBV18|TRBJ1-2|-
TGTGCCAGCTCATACTCGGGGGAGAATGGCTACACCTTC
CASSYSGENGYTF
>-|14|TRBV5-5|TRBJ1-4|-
TGTGCCAGCAGCCGACAGACCGAGAATGAAAAACTGTTTTTT
CASSRQTENEKLFF
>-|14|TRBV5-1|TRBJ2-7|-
TGCGCCAGCAGCTTGGAACGGGGAACCTACGAGCAGTACTTC
CASSLERGTYEQYF
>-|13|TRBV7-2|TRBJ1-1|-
TGTGCCAGCAGCTCCCGCATGAACACTGAAGCTTTCTTT
CASSSRMNTEAFF
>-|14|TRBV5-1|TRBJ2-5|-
TGCGCCAGCAGCTTGGACGGGTTACGCGAGACCCAGTACTTC
CASSLDGLRETQYF
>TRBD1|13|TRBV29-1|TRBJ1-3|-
TGCAGCGTTTCCGGGACAGCTGGAAACACCATATATTTT
CSVSGTAGNTIYF
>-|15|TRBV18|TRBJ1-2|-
TGTGCCAGCTCACCCTTGGAGGGGGGCCACTATGGCTACACCTTC
CASSPLEGGHYGYTF
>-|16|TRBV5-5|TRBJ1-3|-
TGTGCCAGCAGCGAACTTCCCTGGGGGTCTGGAAACACCATATATTTT
CASSELPWGSGNTIYF
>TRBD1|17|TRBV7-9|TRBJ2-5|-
TGTGCCAGCAGCCCCACCCGGGACAGAGTCTATCAAGAGACCCAGTACTTC
CASSPTRDRVYQETQYF
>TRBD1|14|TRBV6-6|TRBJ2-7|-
TGTGCCAGCAGTACTGGGGACAGATCCTACGAGCAGTACTTC
CASSTGDRSYEQYF
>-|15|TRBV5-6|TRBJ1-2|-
TGTGCCAGCAGCCCCGGAGGGACATTGAACTATGGCTACACCTTC
CASSPGGTLNYGYTF
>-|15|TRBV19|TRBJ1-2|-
TGTGCCAGTAGCGCAAAAGGGGTTGCGGACTATGGCTACACCTTC
CASSAKGVADYGYTF
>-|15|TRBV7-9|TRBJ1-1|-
TGTGCCAGCAGTTATACAGGGAATCGGGGCACTGAAGCTTTCTTT
CASSYTGNRGTEAFF
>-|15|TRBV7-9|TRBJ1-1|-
TGTGCCAGCAGCTTAGCGGGGGCCCCGAACACTGAAGCTTTCTTT
CASSLAGAPNTEAFF
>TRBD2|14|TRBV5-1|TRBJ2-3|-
TGCGCCAGCTTTTCGGGACTAGTCGGAGATACGCAGTATTTT
CASFSGLVGDTQYF
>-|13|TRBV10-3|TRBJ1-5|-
TGTGCCATCAGTGAGGGGTACAATCAGCCCCAGCATTTT
CAISEGYNQPQHF
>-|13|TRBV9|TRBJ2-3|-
TGTGCCAGCAGCGAGGGGGGCCGAGATACGCAGTATTTT
CASSEGGRDTQYF
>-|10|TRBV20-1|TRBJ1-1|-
TGCAGTGCTAGAGCCCCTGAAGCTTTCTTT
CSARAPEAFF
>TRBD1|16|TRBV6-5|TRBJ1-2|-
TGTGCCAGCAGTTACGACAGGGGGCGCGGTAACTATGGCTACACCTTC
CASSYDRGRGNYGYTF
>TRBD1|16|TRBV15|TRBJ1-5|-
TGTGCCACCAGCAGAGGGGGACAGGGGCATGGGTCGCCCCAGCATTTT
CATSRGGQGHGSPQHF
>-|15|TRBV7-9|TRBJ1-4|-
TGTGCCAGCAGCTTGTCGGGAACAACTAATGAAAAACTGTTTTTT
CASSLSGTTNEKLFF
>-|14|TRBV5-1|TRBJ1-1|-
TGCGCCAGCAGCTCGGACGGAATGAACACTGAAGCTTTCTTT
CASSSDGMNTEAFF
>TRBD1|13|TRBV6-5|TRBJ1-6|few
TGTGCCAGCAGTTACACAGGGGGCATCCCCCTCCACTTT
CASSYTGGIPLHF
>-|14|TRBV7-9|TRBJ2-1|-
TGTGCCAGCAGCTCCGCCGCTAACCTTAATGAGCAGTTCTTC
CASSSAANLNEQFF
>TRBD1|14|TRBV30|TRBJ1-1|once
TGTGCCTGGAATGAACGGACAGGAGGCACTGAAGCTTTCTTT
CAWNERTGGTEAFF
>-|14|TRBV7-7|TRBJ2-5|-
TGTGCTAGCAGCCAGACTAATACTCAAGAGACCCAGTACTTC
CASSQTNTQETQYF
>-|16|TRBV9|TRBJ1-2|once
TGTGCCAGCAGCGTAGCTCCCTTGTCCGGGCTCTATGGCTACACCTTC
CASSVAPLSGLYGYTF
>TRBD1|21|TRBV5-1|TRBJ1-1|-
TGCGCCAGCAGCTTGTTGCCCGACAGGGGGACCAGATCTTCGTTGAACACTGAAGCTTTCTTT
CASSLLPDRGTRSSLNTEAFF
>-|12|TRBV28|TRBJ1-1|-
TGTGCCAGCAGTTTATTGAACACTGAAGCTTTCTTT
CASSLLNTEAFF
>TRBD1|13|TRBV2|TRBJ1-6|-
TGTGCCAGTGGGACAGCCTATAATTCACCCCTCCACTTT
CASGTAYNSPLHF
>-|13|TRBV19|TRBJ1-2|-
TGTGCCAGTAGTCCGGGCTATAACTATGGCTACACCTTC
CASSPGYNYGYTF
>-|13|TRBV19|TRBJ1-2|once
TGTGCCAGTAGTATTGCAGGTTTATATGGCTACACCTTC
CASSIAGLYGYTF
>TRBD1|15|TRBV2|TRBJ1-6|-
TGTGCCAGCAGTGACTTAGGGACAGGGGGTGCGCCCCTCCACTTT
CASSDLGTGGAPLHF
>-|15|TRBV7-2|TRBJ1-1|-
TGTGCCAGCAGCTTAGGTGGGACCATGACCACTGAAGCTTTCTTT
CASSLGGTMTTEAFF
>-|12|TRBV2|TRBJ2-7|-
TGTGCCAGCAGCCTAGCTTCCTACGAGCAGTACTTC
CASSLASYEQYF
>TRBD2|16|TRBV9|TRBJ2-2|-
TGTGCCAGCAGCGTAGACCCGGGGGGGGTTGCCGGGGAGCTGTTTTTT
CASSVDPGGVAGELFF
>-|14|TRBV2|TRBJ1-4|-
TGTGCCAGCAGTGAAGAAATGGATAATGAAAAACTGTTTTTT
CASSEEMDNEKLFF
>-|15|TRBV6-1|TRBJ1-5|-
TGTGCCAGCAATCCCTCAGGTTCCGGCAATCAGCCCCAGCATTTT
CASNPSGSGNQPQHF
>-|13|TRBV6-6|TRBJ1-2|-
TGTGCCAGCAGTTACTCTGGGGAATATGGCTACACCTTC
CASSYSGEYGYTF
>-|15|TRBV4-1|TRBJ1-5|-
TGCGCCAGCAGCCGCCATACGGGGGGCGATCAGCCCCAGCATTTT
CASSRHTGGDQPQHF
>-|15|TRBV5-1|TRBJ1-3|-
TGCGCCAGCAGTCCCGGGGACAACTCTGGAAACACCATATATTTT
CASSPGDNSGNTIYF
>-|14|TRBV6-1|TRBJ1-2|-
TGTGCCAGCAGAGTTCCGGGACCAGGGGTTGGCTACACCTTC
CASRVPGPGVGYTF